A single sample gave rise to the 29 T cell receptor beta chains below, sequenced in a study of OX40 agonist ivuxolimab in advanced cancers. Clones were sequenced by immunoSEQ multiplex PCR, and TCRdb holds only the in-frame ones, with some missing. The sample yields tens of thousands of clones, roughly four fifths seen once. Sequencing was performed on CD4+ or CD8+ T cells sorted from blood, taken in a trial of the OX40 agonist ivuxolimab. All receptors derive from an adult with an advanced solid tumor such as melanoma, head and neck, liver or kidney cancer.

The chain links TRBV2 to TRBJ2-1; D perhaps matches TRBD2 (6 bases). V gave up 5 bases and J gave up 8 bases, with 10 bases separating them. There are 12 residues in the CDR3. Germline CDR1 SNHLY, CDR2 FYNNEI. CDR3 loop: CASSPSGYEQFF. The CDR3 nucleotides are TGTGCCAGCAGTCCCAGCGGGTATGAGCAGTTCTTC. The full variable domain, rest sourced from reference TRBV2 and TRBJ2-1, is EPEVTQTPSHQVTQMGQEVILRCVPISNHLYFYWYRQILGQKVEFLVSFYNNEISEKSEIFDDQFSVERPDGSNFTLKIRSTKLEDSAMYFCASSPSGYEQFFGPGTRLTVL.

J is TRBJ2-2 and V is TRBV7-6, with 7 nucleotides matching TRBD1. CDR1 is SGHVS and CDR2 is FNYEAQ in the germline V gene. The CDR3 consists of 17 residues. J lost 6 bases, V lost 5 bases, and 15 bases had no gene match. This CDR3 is CASSPTRTGSYSGELFF. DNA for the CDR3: TGTGCCAGCAGCCCTACCCGGACAGGAAGTTATTCCGGGGAGCTGTTTTTT.

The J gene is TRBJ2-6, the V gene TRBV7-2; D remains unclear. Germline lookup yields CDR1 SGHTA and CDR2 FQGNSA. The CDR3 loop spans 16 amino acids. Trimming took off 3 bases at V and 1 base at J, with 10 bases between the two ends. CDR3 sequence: CASSLVGPSGANVLTF. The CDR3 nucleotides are TGTGCCAGCAGCTTGGTCGGACCTTCTGGGGCCAACGTCCTGACTTTC.

DNA of the CDR3: TGCGCCAGCAGCCAAGGGCCACGGTATACGCAGTATTTT. This translates into CASSQGPRYTQYF. The rearrangement links TRBV4-1 to TRBJ2-3; D not certain. The CDR3 extends over 13 amino acids. Trimming shortened V by 1 base and J by 7 bases, and 9 bases separated the two germline ends. The germline V gene has CDR1 MGHRA and CDR2 YSYEKL.

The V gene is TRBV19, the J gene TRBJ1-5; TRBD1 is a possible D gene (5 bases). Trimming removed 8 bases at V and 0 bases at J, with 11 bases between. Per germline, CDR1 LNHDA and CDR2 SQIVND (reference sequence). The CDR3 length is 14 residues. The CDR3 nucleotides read TGTGCCAGTTTTCAGGGATATAGCAATCAGCCCCAGCATTTT. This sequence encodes CASFQGYSNQPQHF.

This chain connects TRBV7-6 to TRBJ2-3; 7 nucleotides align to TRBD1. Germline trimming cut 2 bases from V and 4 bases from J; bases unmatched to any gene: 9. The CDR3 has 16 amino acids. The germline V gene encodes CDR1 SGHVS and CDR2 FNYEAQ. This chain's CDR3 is CASSLTGTAIPDTQYF. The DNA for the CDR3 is TGTGCCAGCAGCTTAACCGGGACAGCGATCCCAGATACGCAGTATTTT.

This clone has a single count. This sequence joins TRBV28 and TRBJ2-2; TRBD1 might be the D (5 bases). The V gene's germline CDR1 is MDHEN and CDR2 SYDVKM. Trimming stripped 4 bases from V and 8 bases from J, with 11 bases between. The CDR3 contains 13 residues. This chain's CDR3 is CASSYYNRGELFF. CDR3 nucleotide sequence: TGTGCCAGCAGTTACTACAACAGGGGGGAGCTGTTTTTT.

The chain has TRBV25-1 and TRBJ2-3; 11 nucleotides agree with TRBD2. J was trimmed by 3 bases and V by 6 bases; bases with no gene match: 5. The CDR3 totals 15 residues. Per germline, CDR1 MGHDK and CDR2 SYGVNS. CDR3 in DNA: TGTGCCAGCAGGACTAGCGGGGAGGGGACAGATACGCAGTATTTT. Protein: CASRTSGEGTDTQYF.

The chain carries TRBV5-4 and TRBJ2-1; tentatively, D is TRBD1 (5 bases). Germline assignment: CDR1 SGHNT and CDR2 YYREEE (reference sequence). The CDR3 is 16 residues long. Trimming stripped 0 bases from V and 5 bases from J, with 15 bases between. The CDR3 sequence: CASSLAATLGHNEQFF. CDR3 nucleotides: TGTGCCAGCAGCTTGGCAGCCACATTGGGGCACAATGAGCAGTTCTTC.

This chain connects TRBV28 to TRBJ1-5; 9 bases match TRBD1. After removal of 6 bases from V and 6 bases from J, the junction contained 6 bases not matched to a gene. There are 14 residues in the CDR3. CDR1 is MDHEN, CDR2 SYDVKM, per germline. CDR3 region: CASRTGGFGQPQHF. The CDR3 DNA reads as TGTGCCAGCAGAACAGGGGGCTTCGGTCAGCCCCAGCATTTT. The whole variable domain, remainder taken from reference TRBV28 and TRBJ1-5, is DVKVTQSSRYLVKRTGEKVFLECVQDMDHENMFWYRQDPGLGLRLIYFSYDVKMKEKGDIPEGYSVSREKKERFSLILESASTNQTSMYLCASRTGGFGQPQHFGDGTRLSIL.

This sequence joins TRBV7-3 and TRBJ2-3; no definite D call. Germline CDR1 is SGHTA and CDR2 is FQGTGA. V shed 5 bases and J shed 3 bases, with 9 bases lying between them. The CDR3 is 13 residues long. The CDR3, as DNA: TGTGCCAGCAGCCCCTCTAGAACAGATACGCAGTATTTT. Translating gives CASSPSRTDTQYF.

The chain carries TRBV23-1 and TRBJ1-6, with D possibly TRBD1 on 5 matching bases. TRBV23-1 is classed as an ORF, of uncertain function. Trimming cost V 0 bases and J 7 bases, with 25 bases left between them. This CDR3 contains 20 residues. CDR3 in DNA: TGCGCCAGCAGTCAATCGTTTCAGCAGGGTAAGAGCGGATGGAATTCACCCCTCCACTTT. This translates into CASSQSFQQGKSGWNSPLHF.

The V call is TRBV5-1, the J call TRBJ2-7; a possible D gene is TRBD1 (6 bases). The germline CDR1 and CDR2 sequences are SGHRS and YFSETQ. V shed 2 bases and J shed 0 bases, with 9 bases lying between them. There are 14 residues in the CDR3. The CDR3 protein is CASSFGQSSYEQYF. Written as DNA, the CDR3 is TGCGCCAGCAGCTTCGGACAGTCCTCCTACGAGCAGTACTTC.

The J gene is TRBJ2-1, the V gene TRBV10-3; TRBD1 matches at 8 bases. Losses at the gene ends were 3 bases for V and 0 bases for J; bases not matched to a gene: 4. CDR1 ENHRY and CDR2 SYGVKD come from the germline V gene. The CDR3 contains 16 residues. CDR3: CAISDHGTGSYNEQFF. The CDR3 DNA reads TGTGCCATCAGTGACCACGGGACAGGCTCCTACAATGAGCAGTTCTTC.

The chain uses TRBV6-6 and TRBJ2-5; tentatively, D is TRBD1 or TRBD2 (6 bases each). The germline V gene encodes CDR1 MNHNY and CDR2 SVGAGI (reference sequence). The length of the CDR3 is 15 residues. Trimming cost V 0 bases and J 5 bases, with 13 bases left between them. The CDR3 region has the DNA TGTGCCAGCAGTTACTCGGGGGGCGGAAGGGAGACCCAGTACTTC. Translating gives CASSYSGGGRETQYF.

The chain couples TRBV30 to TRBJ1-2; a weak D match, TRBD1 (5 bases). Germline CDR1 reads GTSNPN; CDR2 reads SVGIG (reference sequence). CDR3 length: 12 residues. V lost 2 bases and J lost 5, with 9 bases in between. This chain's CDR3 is CAWSTGTYGYTF. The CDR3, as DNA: TGTGCCTGGAGTACCGGGACTTATGGCTACACCTTC.

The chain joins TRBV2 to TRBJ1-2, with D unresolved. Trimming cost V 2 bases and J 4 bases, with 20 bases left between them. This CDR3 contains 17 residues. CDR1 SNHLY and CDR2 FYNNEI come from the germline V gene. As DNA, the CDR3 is TGTGCCAGCAGTGAAACTCGCGCGCCAAGCCGGGTCTATGGCTACACCTTC. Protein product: CASSETRAPSRVYGYTF.

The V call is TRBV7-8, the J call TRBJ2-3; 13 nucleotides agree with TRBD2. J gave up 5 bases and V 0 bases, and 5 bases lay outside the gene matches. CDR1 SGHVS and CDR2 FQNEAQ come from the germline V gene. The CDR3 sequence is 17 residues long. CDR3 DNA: TGTGCCAGCAGCTTAGCCACTAGCGGGAGGGCCCTAGATACGCAGTATTTT. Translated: CASSLATSGRALDTQYF.

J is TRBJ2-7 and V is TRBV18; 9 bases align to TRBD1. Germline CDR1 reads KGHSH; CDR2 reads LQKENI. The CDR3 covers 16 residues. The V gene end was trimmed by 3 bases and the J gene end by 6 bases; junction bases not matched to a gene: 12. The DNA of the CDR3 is TGTGCCAGCTCACCGCAGCCGGGACAGGGAGCTCTCGAGCAGTACTTC. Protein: CASSPQPGQGALEQYF.

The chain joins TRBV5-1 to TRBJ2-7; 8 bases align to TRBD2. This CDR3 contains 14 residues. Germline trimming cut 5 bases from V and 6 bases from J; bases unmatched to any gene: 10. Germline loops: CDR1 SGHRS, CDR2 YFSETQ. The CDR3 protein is CASSSGMGTLEQYF. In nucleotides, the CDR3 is TGCGCCAGCAGTAGCGGGATGGGGACTCTCGAGCAGTACTTC. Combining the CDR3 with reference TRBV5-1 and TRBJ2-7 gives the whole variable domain KAGVTQTPRYLIKTRGQQVTLSCSPISGHRSVSWYQQTPGQGLQFLFEYFSETQRNKGNFPGRFSGRQFSNSRSEMNVSTLELGDSALYLCASSSGMGTLEQYFGPGTRLTVT.

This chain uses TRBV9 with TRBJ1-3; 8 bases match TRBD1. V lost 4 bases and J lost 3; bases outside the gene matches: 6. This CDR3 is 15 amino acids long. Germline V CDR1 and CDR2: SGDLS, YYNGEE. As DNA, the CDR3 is TGTGCCAGCAGCCCGACAGGGGCAAGTGGAAACACCATATATTTT. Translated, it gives CASSPTGASGNTIYF. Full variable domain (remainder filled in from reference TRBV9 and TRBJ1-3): DSGVTQTPKHLITATGQRVTLRCSPRSGDLSVYWYQQSLDQGLQFLIQYYNGEERAKGNILERFSAQQFPDLHSELNLSSLELGDSALYFCASSPTGASGNTIYFGEGSWLTVV.

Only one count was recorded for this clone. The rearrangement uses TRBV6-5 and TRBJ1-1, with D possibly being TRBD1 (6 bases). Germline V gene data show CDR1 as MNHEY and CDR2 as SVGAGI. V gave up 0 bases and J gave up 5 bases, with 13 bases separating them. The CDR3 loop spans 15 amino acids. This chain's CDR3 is CASSYSLQGGTEAFF. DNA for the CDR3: TGTGCCAGCAGTTACTCTTTACAGGGAGGGACTGAAGCTTTCTTT.

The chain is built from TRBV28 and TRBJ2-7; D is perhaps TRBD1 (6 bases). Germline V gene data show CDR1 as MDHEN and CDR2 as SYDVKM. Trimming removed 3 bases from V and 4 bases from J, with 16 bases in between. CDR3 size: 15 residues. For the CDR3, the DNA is TGTGCCAGCAGTTTCCCCACAGGGAGAAAATACGAGCAGTACTTC. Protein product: CASSFPTGRKYEQYF.

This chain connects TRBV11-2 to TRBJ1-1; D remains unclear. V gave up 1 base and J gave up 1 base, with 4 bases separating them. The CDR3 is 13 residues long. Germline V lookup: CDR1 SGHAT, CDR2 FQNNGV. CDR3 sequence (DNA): TGTGCCAGCAGCTTAGGACAGAACACTGAAGCTTTCTTT. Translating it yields CASSLGQNTEAFF.

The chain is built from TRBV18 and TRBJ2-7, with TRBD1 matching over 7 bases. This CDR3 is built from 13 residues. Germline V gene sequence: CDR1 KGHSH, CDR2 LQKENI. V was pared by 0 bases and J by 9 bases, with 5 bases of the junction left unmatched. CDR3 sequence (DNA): TGTGCCAGCTCACCACCTGACAGGGTGCGGCAGTACGTC. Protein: CASSPPDRVRQYV.

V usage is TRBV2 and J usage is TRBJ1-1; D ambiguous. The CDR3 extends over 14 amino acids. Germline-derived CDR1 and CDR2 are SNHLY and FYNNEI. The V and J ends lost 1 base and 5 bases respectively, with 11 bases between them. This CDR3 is CASSEGRVATEAFF. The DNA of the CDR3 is TGTGCCAGCAGTGAAGGGAGGGTGGCGACTGAAGCTTTCTTT. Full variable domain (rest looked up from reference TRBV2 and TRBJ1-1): EPEVTQTPSHQVTQMGQEVILRCVPISNHLYFYWYRQILGQKVEFLVSFYNNEISEKSEIFDDQFSVERPDGSNFTLKIRSTKLEDSAMYFCASSEGRVATEAFFGQGTRLTVV.

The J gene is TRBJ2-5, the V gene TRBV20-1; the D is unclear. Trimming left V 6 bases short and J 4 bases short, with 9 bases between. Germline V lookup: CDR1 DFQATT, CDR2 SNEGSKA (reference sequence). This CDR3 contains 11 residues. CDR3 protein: CSAVDAETQYF. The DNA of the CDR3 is TGCAGTGCCGTTGACGCAGAGACCCAGTACTTC.

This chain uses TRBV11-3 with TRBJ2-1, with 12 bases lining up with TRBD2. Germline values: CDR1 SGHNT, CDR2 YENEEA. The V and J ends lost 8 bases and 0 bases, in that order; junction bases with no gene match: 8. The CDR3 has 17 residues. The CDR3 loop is CASSRGLAGSSYNEQFF. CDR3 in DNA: TGTGCCAGCTCCCGGGGACTAGCGGGTAGCTCCTACAATGAGCAGTTCTTC.

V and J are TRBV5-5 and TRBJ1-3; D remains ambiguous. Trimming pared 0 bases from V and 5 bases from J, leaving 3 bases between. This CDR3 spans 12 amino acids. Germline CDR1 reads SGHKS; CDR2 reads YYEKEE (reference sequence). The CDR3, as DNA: TGTGCCAGCAGCTTGGCTCGAAACACCATATATTTT. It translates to CASSLARNTIYF.